The TCR beta chain described here comes from a study of cytomegalovirus exposure and HLA in healthy donors. Turning to the study itself: The roughly 120 validation repertoires used the same platform as the roughly 670 first-cohort repertoires, a later analysis reported.

The CDR3 is made up of 16 amino acids. Unmatched junction bases numbered 8, after V lost 3 bases and J lost 4 bases. Germline V lookup: CDR1 MGHRA, CDR2 YSYEKL. This clone was counted once. The donors were in the roughly 120-subject validation cohort, distinct from the approximately 700-subject first cohort. Some clones are missing from TCRdb's copy, which holds only in-frame ones; the method was immunoSEQ multiplex PCR. Counted here are about 65,000 clones, around 95% occurring once; the ten biggest clones make up nearly 4.5%. V is TRBV4-1 and J is TRBJ2-3, with 9 bases aligning to TRBD2. This TCR was recovered from a man between 18 and 29 years old in good health and CMV-seropositive. Sequences were obtained from PBMCs. CDR3 loop: CASSHTPGLAPDTQYF. CDR3 nucleotide sequence: TGCGCCAGCAGCCACACTCCGGGACTAGCCCCAGATACGCAGTATTTT.